This T cell receptor (beta chain) was identified in a study of shared clonotypes between healthy human individuals. Study-level findings and limits: Naive subsets typically showed greater estimated richness than memory subsets.

Donors were Caucasian adults residing in Nashville, Tennessee, USA. Investigators divided CD4+ cells into CD45RA+ naive and CD45RA-negative memory subsets. On this clone: The antigen is not known. The same CDR3 also results from other DNA sequences found in this sample.

Assay execution took place at the deep level. Assay used: immunoSEQ multiplex PCR; TCRdb lists only in-frame clones, some missing. The sample has a few million clones, 85% to 95% seen once. Germline V gives CDR1 MDHEN, CDR2 SYDVKM. V was pared by 4 bases and J by 0 bases, with 3 bases of the junction left unmatched. CDR3 length: 16 amino acids. Sequenced input: naive CD4+ T cells from PBMCs. The subset: CD45RA+ positively selected. J is TRBJ2-1 and V is TRBV28; 10 bases align to TRBD2. The TCR originated in a man aged 18 to 30 in good health. Some clones in this sample may be carry-over from other donors' samples. The CDR3 loop reads CASSSRLAGSYNEQFF. DNA for the CDR3: TGTGCCAGCAGTTCCCGACTAGCGGGCTCCTACAATGAGCAGTTCTTC.